The rows below give T cell receptor beta chains drawn from one sample of a study of cytomegalovirus exposure and HLA in healthy donors. This table comes from immunoSEQ multiplex PCR, and its TCRdb copy is limited to in-frame clones, with some not included. The sample has approximately 76,000 clones, roughly 95% seen once; the top ten hold more than 3%. Input material: PBMCs. Receptors originate from a woman aged 18-35 years in good health and CMV-seropositive. Both conserved end residues are part of each CDR3. D genes are given only for firm matches. Size is omitted from some rows. Given values are once, few, many or a class for expanded clones.

>TRBD2|.|TRBV7-9|TRBJ2-7
TGTGCCAGCAGCTCGGGACTAGGTAACGAGCAGTACTTC
CASSSGLGNEQYF
>.|.|TRBV18|TRBJ2-7
TGTGCCAGCTCACCGGAGGTGAAGGTATTCGGCGAGCAGTACTTC
CASSPEVKVFGEQYF
>TRBD1|.|TRBV18|TRBJ1-4
TGTGCCAGCTCACCCCGGGAGGGGGCGAGAGAAAAACTGTTTTTT
CASSPREGAREKLFF
>.|.|TRBV2|TRBJ1-1
TGTGCCAGCAGTGGAGATGGGGGGATCCCTGAAGCTTTCTTT
CASSGDGGIPEAFF
>.|.|TRBV11-2|TRBJ2-7
TGTGCCAGCTCCCAAGAGGGCTTCGCCCACGAGCAGTACTTC
CASSQEGFAHEQYF
>TRBD1|once|TRBV5-5|TRBJ1-4
TGTGCCAGCAGCTACCAAACAGGGGCCCTTTTTTCGGGGGAAAAACTGTTTTTT
CASSYQTGALFSGEKLFF
>TRBD2|.|TRBV18|TRBJ2-3
TGTGCCAGCTCACCGGGACTAGCGTCGATAAGTGATACGCAGTATTTT
CASSPGLASISDTQYF
>.|.|TRBV11-3|TRBJ2-1
TGTGCCAGCAGCTTGGGCCGGGACTTACAGTTCTTC
CASSLGRDLQFF
>TRBD1|.|TRBV30|TRBJ1-6
TGTGCCACGGGACAGGGGCATTCACCCCTCCACTTT
CATGQGHSPLHF
>.|.|TRBV4-2|TRBJ2-1
TGTGCCAGCAGCCAAAGACAGCTCCCCTCCTACAATGAGCAGTTCTTC
CASSQRQLPSYNEQFF
>.|.|TRBV7-2|TRBJ2-1
TGTGCCAGCAGCTCTCGGACTGGAAACAATGAGCAGTTCTTC
CASSSRTGNNEQFF
>TRBD1|.|TRBV10-3|TRBJ1-1
TGTGCCATCAGTGAGTCGGGCAGGGGGAGGTCTGAAGCTTTCTTT
CAISESGRGRSEAFF
>TRBD1|.|TRBV9|TRBJ1-4
TGTGCCAGCAGCGCGACAGGGGTGAATGAAAAACTGTTTTTT
CASSATGVNEKLFF
>TRBD1|.|TRBV28|TRBJ2-4
TGTGCCAGCAGTTTCTTCTCCGGGACAGGGGGGGTCTTC
CASSFFSGTGGVF
>.|.|TRBV10-3|TRBJ1-1
TGTGCCATCAGTGAGTCCGCCGGGGGAGGGGGGGACACTGAAGCTTTCTTT
CAISESAGGGGDTEAFF
>.|once|TRBV2|TRBJ1-5
TGTGCCAGCAAATTCACCGAAGTCGGAGGCAATCAGCCCCAGCATTTT
CASKFTEVGGNQPQHF
>TRBD1|.|TRBV5-1|TRBJ1-4
TGCGCCAGCAGCAACGGGGACAGTGTGGAAAAACTGTTTTTT
CASSNGDSVEKLFF
>TRBD1|.|TRBV27|TRBJ2-2
TGTGCCAGCAGTTTAAGACAGGGGGTCAACACCGGGGAGCTGTTTTTT
CASSLRQGVNTGELFF
>.|once|TRBV11-1|TRBJ1-2
TGTGCCAGCAGCTTTCTGGACAGAGGCTATGGCTACACCTTC
CASSFLDRGYGYTF
>.|.|TRBV2|TRBJ2-5
TGTGCCAGCAGTGAAATATCCGGCGGGGAGACCCAGTACTTC
CASSEISGGETQYF
>TRBD1|.|TRBV5-1|TRBJ2-7
TGCGCCAGCAGCCGGGACAGGCAGTACGAGCAGTACTTC
CASSRDRQYEQYF
>TRBD1|.|TRBV6-6|TRBJ2-5
TGTGCCAGCACTTTTTCACAGGGGTATGGGGAGACCCAGTACTTC
CASTFSQGYGETQYF
>TRBD1|.|TRBV7-8|TRBJ1-1
TGTGCCAGCAGCTGGGGACAGGAAAGATCTGAAGCTTTCTTT
CASSWGQERSEAFF
>.|.|TRBV4-3|TRBJ1-2
TGCGCCAGCAGCCAAGAGCTTGAGGTCCGAGGAGGCTACACCTTC
CASSQELEVRGGYTF
>TRBD1|.|TRBV27|TRBJ2-7
TGTGCCAGCGGAATCAGACAGGGCCGCTACGAGCAGTACTTC
CASGIRQGRYEQYF
>.|.|TRBV9|TRBJ1-4
TGTGCCAGCAGCGCCCCACAGGGAGAAAAACTGTTTTTT
CASSAPQGEKLFF
>.|.|TRBV9|TRBJ2-7
TGTGCCAGCAGCGTAGACCCGGGATACTCCTACGAGCAGTACTTC
CASSVDPGYSYEQYF
>TRBD1|.|TRBV30|TRBJ1-5
TGTGCCTGGGACGGACAGGAGGGTCAGCCCCAGCATTTT
CAWDGQEGQPQHF
>TRBD1|.|TRBV9|TRBJ1-2
TGTGCCAGCAGTGAGACAGGGGCAGGCTATGGCTACACCTTC
CASSETGAGYGYTF
>.|.|TRBV11-3|TRBJ2-3
TGTGCCAGCAGCTTAGATCTTCGGACTACCCGTCAGACTGATACGCAGTATTTT
CASSLDLRTTRQTDTQYF
>.|.|TRBV5-6|TRBJ1-4
TGTGCCAGCAGCCCGGACGGCAGGGTGGCTAATGAAAAACTGTTTTTT
CASSPDGRVANEKLFF
>.|.|TRBV7-3|TRBJ1-5
TGTGCCAGCAGCTTAGGGGGGGGAGATCAGCCCCAGCATTTT
CASSLGGGDQPQHF
>.|.|TRBV2|TRBJ1-2
TGTGCCAGCAGTGAATTCGTGGGAGGGGAAGGTTTTAACTATGGCTACACCTTC
CASSEFVGGEGFNYGYTF
>TRBD1|.|TRBV7-9|TRBJ2-7
TGTGCCAGCAGCTTGACAGGGGCGGGCGAGCAGTACTTC
CASSLTGAGEQYF
>TRBD2|.|TRBV19|TRBJ2-3
TGTGCCAGTAGTACCCTAGCGGGGGGGCAAGATACGCAGTATTTT
CASSTLAGGQDTQYF
>.|.|TRBV28|TRBJ1-1
TGTGCCAGCAGTATCCAGGCTGAAGCTTTCTTT
CASSIQAEAFF
>.|.|TRBV6-1|TRBJ2-7
TGTGCCAGCACCCTGGACTGGCGGGAGCAGTACTTC
CASTLDWREQYF
>TRBD1|.|TRBV4-3|TRBJ1-1
TGCGCCAGCAGCCAGGCGACAGGGAGAAAAGCTTTCTTT
CASSQATGRKAFF
>.|once|TRBV25-1|TRBJ1-4
TGTGCCAGCAGTGACCGACAGCTTAAGGAAAAACTGTTTTTT
CASSDRQLKEKLFF
>TRBD2|.|TRBV5-1|TRBJ2-1
TGCGCCAGCAGACGAAGCGGGGGGGTATACAATGAGCAGTTCTTC
CASRRSGGVYNEQFF
>.|.|TRBV5-1|TRBJ2-5
TGCGCCAGCACCCCCCAGGGAGGTGGAGAGACCCAGTACTTC
CASTPQGGGETQYF
>TRBD2|few|TRBV30|TRBJ2-1
TGTGCCTGGAGTGTTGGGCTAGCGGGATACAATGAGCAGTTCTTC
CAWSVGLAGYNEQFF
>TRBD2|.|TRBV30|TRBJ2-7
TGTGCCTGGAGTGCGAGCGGGGCTTCCTACGAGCAGTACTTC
CAWSASGASYEQYF
>TRBD2|.|TRBV4-2|TRBJ2-1
TGTGCCAGCAGCCAAGATCCTAGCGGGACCTGGGTCTTC
CASSQDPSGTWVF
>.|.|TRBV29-1|TRBJ2-2
TGCAGCGTAGGGAGGGGGGCCGGGGAGCTGTTTTTT
CSVGRGAGELFF
>.|.|TRBV7-2|TRBJ2-7
TGTGCCAGCAGCTTTCTTTACGAGCAGTACTTC
CASSFLYEQYF
>.|.|TRBV28|TRBJ1-1
TGTGCCAGCCATACACAGACCCGGGGAGACACTGAAGCTTTCTTT
CASHTQTRGDTEAFF
>TRBD1|.|TRBV7-9|TRBJ1-6
TGTGCCAGCAGCGACACAGGGGATTCACCCCTCCACTTT
CASSDTGDSPLHF
>.|.|TRBV18|TRBJ2-7
TGTGCCAGCTCCCCGACTTTATACGAGCAGTACTTC
CASSPTLYEQYF
>.|once|TRBV28|TRBJ1-1
TGTGCCAGCAGTCCCCTGGGAGGCCCTTTCATGAACACTGAAGCTTTCTTT
CASSPLGGPFMNTEAFF
>.|.|TRBV6-5|TRBJ2-5
TGTGCCAACTTCATCGGGACCCAGTACTTC
CANFIGTQYF
>.|.|TRBV11-2|TRBJ1-1
TGTGCCAGCAGCCTACTGCACACTGAAGCTTTCTTT
CASSLLHTEAFF
>.|once|TRBV9|TRBJ2-7
TGTGCCAGCAGCCCCCTTAGGGGGGACAGTTCCTACGAGCAGTACTTC
CASSPLRGDSSYEQYF
>.|once|TRBV5-1|TRBJ1-1
TGCGCCAGCAGCTTATTACAGGGGAACACTGAAGCTTTCTTT
CASSLLQGNTEAFF
>TRBD2|.|TRBV27|TRBJ2-1
TGTGCCAGCACCCCCGGGACTAGCGGATCCAGCTCCTACAATGAGCAGTTCTTC
CASTPGTSGSSSYNEQFF
>.|.|TRBV6-5|TRBJ1-2
TGTGCCAGCACCCTTGGCTACACCTTC
CASTLGYTF
>TRBD1|.|TRBV4-1|TRBJ1-4
TGCGCCAGCACTCCACCCGGGACAGGGAATGAAAAACTGTTTTTT
CASTPPGTGNEKLFF